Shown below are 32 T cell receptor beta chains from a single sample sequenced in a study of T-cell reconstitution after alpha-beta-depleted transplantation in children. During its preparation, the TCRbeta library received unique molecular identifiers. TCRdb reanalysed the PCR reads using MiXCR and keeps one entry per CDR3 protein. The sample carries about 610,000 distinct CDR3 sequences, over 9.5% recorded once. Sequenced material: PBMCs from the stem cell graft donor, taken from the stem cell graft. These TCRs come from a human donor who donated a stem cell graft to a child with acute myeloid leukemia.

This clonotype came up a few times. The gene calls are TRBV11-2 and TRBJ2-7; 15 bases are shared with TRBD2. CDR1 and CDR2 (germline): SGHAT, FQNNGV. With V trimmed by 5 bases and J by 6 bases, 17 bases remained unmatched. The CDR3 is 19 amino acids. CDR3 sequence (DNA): TGTGCCAGCAGCCGCAGAAAAGGACTAGCGGGAGGGCCTGTGTCCGAGCAGTACTTC. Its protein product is CASSRRKGLAGGPVSEQYF.

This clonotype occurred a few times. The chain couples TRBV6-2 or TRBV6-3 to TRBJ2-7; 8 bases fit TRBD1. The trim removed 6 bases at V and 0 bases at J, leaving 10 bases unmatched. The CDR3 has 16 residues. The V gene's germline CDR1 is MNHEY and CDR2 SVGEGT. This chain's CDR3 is CASSRSRDRISYEQYF. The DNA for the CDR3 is TGTGCCAGCAGCAGATCCCGGGACAGGATCTCCTACGAGCAGTACTTC.

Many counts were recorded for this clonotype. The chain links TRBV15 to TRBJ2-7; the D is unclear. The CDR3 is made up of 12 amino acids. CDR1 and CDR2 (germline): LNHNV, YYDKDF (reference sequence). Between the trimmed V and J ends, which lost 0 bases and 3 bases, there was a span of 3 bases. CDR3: CATSREDYEQYF. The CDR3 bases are TGTGCCACCAGCAGAGAGGACTACGAGCAGTACTTC. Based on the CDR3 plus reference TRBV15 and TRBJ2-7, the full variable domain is DAMVIQNPRYQVTQFGKPVTLSCSQTLNHNVMYWYQQKSSQAPKLLFHYYDKDFNNEADTPDNFQSRRPNTSFCFLDIRSPGLGDTAMYLCATSREDYEQYFGPGTRLTVT.

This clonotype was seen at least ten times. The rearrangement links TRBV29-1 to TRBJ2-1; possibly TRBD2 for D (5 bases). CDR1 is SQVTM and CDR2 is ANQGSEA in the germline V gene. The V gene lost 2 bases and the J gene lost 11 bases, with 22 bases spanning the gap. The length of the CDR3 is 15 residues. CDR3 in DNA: TGCAGCGTTGAACAGACGGCCCCCCCTCTCGGGAAGCAGTTCTTC. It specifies CSVEQTAPPLGKQFF.

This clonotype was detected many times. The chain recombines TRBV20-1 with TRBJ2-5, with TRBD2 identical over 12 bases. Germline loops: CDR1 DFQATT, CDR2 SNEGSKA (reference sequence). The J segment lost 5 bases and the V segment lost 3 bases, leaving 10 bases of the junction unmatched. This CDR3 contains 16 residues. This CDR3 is CSASALAGGSMETQYF. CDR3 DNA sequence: TGCAGTGCTAGTGCCCTAGCGGGAGGGTCCATGGAGACCCAGTACTTC.

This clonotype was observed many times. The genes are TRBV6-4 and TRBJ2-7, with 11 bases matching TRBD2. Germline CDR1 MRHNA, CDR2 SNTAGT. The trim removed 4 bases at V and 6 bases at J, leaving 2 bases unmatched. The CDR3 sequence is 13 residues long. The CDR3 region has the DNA TGTGCCAGCAGTGTGCTAGCGGGGGGCGAGCAGTACTTC. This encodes CASSVLAGGEQYF.

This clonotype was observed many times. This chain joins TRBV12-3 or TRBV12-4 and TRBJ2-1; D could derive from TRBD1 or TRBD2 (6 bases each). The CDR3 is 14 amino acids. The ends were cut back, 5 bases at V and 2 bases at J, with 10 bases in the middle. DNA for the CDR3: TGTGCCAGCAGTCGGGGGCTCGCCTACAATGAGCAGTTCTTC. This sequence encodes CASSRGLAYNEQFF.

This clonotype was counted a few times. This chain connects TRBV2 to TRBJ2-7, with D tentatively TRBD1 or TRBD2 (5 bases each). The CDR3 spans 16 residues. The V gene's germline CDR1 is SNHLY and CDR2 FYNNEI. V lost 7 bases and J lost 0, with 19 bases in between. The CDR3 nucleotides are TGTGCCAGCACCCCCGGGTGGGACGGCCTCTCCTACGAGCAGTACTTC. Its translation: CASTPGWDGLSYEQYF.

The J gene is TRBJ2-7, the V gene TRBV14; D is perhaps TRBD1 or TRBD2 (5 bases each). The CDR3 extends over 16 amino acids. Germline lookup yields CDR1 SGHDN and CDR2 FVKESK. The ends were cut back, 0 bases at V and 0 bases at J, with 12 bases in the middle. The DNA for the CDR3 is TGTGCCAGCAGCCAAGAGGGGCGGGCGAGCTCCTACGAGCAGTACTTC. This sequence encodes CASSQEGRASSYEQYF.

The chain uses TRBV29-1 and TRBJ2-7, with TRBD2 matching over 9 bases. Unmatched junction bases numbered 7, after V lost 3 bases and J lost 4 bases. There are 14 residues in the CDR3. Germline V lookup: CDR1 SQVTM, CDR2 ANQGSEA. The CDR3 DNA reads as TGCAGCGTTGATTCCGGACTAGCGCCTTACGAGCAGTACTTC. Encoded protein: CSVDSGLAPYEQYF.

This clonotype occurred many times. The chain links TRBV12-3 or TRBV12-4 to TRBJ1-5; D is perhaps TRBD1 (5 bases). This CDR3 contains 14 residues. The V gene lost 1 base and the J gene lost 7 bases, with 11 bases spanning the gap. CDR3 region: CASSLGAGQQPQHF. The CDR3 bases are TGTGCCAGCAGTTTAGGCGCAGGGCAGCAGCCCCAGCATTTT.

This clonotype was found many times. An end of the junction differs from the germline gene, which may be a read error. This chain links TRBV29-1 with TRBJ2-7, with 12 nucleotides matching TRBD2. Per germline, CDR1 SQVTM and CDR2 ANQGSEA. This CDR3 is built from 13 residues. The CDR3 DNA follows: TGCAGCGTTGAAGATAGACTAGCGGGAGAGAAGAACTTC. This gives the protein CSVEDRLAGEKNF.

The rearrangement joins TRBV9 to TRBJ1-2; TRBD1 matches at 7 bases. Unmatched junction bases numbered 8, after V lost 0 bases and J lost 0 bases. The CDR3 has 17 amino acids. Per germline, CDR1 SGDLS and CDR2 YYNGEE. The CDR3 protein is CASSVGGRQGANYGYTF. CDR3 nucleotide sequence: TGTGCCAGCAGCGTAGGGGGCCGTCAGGGGGCTAACTATGGCTACACCTTC.

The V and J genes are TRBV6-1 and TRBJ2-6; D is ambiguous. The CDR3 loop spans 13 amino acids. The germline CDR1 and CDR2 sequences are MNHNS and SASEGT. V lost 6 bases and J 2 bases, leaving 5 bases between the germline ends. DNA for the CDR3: TGTGCCAGCAGGGTGGCTGGGGCCAACGTCCTGACTTTC. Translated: CASRVAGANVLTF.

The CDR3 loop is CSAKPDRITPSGANVLTF. CDR3 bases: TGCAGTGCCAAACCCGACAGGATTACACCCTCTGGGGCCAACGTCCTGACTTTC. The chain combines TRBV20-1 with TRBJ2-6; possible D gene TRBD1, 6 bases. Germline V gene lookup returns CDR1 DFQATT and CDR2 SNEGSKA (reference sequence). The CDR3 consists of 18 residues. The ends were cut back, 6 bases at V and 0 bases at J, with 21 bases in the middle.

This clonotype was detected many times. CDR3: CASSQETGQETQYF. CDR3 DNA: TGTGCCAGCAGCCAAGAGACAGGCCAAGAGACCCAGTACTTC. V gene TRBV7-2 combines with J gene TRBJ2-5; a weak D match, TRBD1 (6 bases). Germline CDR1 reads SGHTA; CDR2 reads FQGNSA. This CDR3 has 14 residues. With 5 bases removed from V and 1 base from J, the gap between germline ends came to 11 bases.

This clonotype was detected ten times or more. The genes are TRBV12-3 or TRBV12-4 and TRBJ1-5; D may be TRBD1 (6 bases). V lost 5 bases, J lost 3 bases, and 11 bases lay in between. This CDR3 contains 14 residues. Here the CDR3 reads CASSNGQINQPQHF. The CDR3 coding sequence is TGTGCCAGCAGTAACGGACAGATCAATCAGCCCCAGCATTTT.

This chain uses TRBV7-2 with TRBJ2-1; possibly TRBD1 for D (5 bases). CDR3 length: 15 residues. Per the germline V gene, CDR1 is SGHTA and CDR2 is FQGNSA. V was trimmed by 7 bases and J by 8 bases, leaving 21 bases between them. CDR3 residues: CASIVRGLSGDEQFF. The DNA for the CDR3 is TGTGCCAGCATCGTTAGGGGTCTTTCTGGGGATGAGCAGTTCTTC. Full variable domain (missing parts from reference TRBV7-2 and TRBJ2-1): GAGVSQSPSNKVTEKGKDVELRCDPISGHTALYWYRQSLGQGLEFLIYFQGNSAPDKSGLPSDRFSAERTGGSVSTLTIQRTQQEDSAVYLCASIVRGLSGDEQFFGPGTRLTVL.

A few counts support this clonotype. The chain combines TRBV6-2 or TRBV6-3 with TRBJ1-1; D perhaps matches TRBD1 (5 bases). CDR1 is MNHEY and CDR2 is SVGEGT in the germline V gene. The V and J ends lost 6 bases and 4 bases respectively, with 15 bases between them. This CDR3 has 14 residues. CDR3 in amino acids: CASSPDRVVTEAFF. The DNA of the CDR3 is TGTGCCAGCAGCCCCGACAGAGTTGTCACTGAAGCTTTCTTT.

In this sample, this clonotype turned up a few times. The CDR3 region is CASSHRRVTYEQYF. The CDR3 coding sequence is TGTGCCAGCAGCCACCGCCGGGTGACCTACGAGCAGTACTTC. This chain connects TRBV4-2 to TRBJ2-7; no definite D call. The length of the CDR3 is 14 residues. In germline, CDR1 is LGHNA, CDR2 YNFKEQ. V shed 3 bases and J shed 2 bases, with 11 bases lying between them.

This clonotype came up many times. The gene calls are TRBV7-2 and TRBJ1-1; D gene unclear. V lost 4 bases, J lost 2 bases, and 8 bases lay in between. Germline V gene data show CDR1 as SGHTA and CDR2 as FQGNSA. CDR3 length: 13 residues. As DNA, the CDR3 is TGTGCCAGCAGCTGGGTGATTAACACTGAAGCTTTCTTT. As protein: CASSWVINTEAFF.

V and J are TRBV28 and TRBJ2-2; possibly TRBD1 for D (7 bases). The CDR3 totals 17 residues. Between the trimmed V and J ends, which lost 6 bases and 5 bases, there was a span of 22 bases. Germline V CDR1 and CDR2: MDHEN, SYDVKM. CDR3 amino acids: CASRANRGTEITGELFF. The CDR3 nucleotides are TGTGCCAGCAGGGCTAACCGCGGGACAGAAATAACCGGGGAGCTGTTTTTT.

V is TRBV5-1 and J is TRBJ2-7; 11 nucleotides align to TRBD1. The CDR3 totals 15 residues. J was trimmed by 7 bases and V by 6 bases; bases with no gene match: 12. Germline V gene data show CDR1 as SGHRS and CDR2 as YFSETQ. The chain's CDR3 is CASNSAGTGGSEQYF. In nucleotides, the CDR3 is TGCGCCAGCAACTCCGCGGGGACAGGGGGTTCGGAGCAGTACTTC.

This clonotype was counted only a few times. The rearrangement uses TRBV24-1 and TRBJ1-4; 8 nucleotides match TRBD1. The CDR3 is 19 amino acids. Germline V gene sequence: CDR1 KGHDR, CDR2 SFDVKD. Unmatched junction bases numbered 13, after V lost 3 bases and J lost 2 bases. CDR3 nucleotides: TGTGCCACCAGTGATCTACCCGGACAGGGAGGAGGCACTAATGAAAAACTGTTTTTT. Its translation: CATSDLPGQGGGTNEKLFF.

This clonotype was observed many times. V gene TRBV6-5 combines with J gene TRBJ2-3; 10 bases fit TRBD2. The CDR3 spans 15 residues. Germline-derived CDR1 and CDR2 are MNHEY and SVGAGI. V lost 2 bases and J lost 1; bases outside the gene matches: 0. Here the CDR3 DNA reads TGTGCCAGCAGTTACGGGACTAGCGGCACAGATACGCAGTATTTT. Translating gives CASSYGTSGTDTQYF.

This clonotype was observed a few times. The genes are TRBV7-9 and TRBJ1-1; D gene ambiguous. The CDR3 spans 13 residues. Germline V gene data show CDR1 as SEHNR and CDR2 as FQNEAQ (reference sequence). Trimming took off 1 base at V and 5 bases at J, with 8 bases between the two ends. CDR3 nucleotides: TGTGCCAGCAGCTTAGTCTCGGGGACTGAAGCTTTCTTT. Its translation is CASSLVSGTEAFF.

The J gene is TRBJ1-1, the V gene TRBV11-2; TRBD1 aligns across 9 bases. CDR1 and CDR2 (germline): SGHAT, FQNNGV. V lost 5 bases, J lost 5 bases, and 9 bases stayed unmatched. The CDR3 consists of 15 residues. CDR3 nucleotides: TGTGCCAGCAGCCGGGACAGGGAATACGTTACTGAAGCTTTCTTT. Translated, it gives CASSRDREYVTEAFF.

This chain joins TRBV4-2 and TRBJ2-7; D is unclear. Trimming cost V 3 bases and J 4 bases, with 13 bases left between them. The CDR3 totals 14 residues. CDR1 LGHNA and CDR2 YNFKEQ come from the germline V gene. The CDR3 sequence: CASSHGDVRYEQYF. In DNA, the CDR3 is TGTGCCAGCAGCCATGGCGACGTACGTTACGAGCAGTACTTC.

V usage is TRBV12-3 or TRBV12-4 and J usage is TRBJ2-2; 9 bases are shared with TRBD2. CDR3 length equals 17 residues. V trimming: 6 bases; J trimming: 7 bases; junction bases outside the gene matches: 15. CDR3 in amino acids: CASSKTGAGGPGGELFF. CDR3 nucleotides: TGTGCCAGCAGCAAAACAGGGGCGGGAGGGCCCGGCGGGGAGCTGTTTTTT.

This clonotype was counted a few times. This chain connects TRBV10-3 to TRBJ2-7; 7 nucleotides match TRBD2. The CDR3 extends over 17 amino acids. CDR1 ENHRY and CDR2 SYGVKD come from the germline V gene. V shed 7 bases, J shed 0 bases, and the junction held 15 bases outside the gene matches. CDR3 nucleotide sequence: TGTGCCATCACCCCCGGTGGGGAGGGAACGGTCTCCTACGAGCAGTACTTC. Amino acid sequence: CAITPGGEGTVSYEQYF.

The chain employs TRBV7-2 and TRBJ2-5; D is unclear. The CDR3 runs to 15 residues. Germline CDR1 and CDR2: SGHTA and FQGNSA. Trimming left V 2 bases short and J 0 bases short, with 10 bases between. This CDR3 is CASSLSEKYQETQYF. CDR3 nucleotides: TGTGCCAGCAGCTTATCGGAAAAGTACCAAGAGACCCAGTACTTC.

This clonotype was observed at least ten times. The DNA of the CDR3 is TGTGCCAGTCGACAGTCCGTTCGCACTGAAGCTTTCTTT. This sequence encodes CASRQSVRTEAFF. The chain uses TRBV27 and TRBJ1-1; maybe TRBD1 (5 bases). V was shortened by 9 bases and J by 4 bases, with 15 bases between the two germline ends. This CDR3 is 13 amino acids long. Germline V gene sequence: CDR1 MNHEY, CDR2 SMNVEV (reference sequence).